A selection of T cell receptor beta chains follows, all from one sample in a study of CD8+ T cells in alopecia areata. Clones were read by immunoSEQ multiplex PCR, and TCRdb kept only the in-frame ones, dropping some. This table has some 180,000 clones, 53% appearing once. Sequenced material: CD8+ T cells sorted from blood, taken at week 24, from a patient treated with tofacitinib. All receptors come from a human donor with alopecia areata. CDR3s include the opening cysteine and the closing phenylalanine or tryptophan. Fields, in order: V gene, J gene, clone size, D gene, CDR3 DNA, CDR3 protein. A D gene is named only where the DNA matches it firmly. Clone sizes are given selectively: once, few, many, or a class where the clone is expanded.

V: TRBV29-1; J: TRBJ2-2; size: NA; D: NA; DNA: TGCAGCGTGCCGCGGGGAGACACCGGGGAGCTGTTTTTT; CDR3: CSVPRGDTGELFF
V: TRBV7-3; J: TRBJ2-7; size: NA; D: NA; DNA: TGTGCCAGCGGGTCGGGAAGGGACGAGCAGTACTTC; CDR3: CASGSGRDEQYF
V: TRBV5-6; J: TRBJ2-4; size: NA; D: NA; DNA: TGTGCCAGCAGCTTTGAAGCCAAAAACATTCAGTACTTC; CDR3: CASSFEAKNIQYF
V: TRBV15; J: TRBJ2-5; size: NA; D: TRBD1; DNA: TGTGCCACCAGCCAACCGCGGGCAGGGGGACAAGAGACCCAGTACTTC; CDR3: CATSQPRAGGQETQYF
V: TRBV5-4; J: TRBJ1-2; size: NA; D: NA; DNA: TGTGCCAGCAGCTTGGAGGATGGCTACACCTTC; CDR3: CASSLEDGYTF
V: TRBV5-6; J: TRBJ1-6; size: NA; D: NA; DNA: TGTGCCAGCGTAATGAGCGGGGTGTTGTACTCACCCCTCCACTTT; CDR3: CASVMSGVLYSPLHF
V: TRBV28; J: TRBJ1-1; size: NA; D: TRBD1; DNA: TGTGCCAGCAGTCTCCGGGACAGGTTGAACACTGAAGCTTTCTTT; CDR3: CASSLRDRLNTEAFF
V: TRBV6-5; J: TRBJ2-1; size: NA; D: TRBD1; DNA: TGTGCCAGCAGCTACAGGGGTGCAAATGAGCAGTTCTTC; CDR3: CASSYRGANEQFF
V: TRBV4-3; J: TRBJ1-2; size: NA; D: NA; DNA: TGCGCCAGCAGCCCCTCACCCTCCGACAGGATCGGCTACACCTTC; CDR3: CASSPSPSDRIGYTF
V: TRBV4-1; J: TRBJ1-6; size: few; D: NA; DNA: TGCGCCAGCAGCCAAGATCCAATTCGACCCCTCCACTTT; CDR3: CASSQDPIRPLHF
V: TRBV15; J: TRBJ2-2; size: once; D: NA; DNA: TGTGCCACCAGCAGAGATTCCGGGGAGCTGTTTTTT; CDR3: CATSRDSGELFF
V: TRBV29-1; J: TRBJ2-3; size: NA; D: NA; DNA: TGCAGCGTTGAAGAAGCAGGGAGCACAGATACGCAGTATTTT; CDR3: CSVEEAGSTDTQYF
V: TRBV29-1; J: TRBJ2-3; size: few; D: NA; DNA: TGCAGCGTTGAGGTCGGTTTGCGCGACACGCAGTATTTT; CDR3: CSVEVGLRDTQYF
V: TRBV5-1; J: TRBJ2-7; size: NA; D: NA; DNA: TGCGCCAGCAGCTTGGGATCCGGGGGCTTCTACGAGCAGTACTTC; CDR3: CASSLGSGGFYEQYF
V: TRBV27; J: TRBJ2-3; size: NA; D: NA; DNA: TGTGCCAGCAGTTCAACCCCCACAGATACGCAGTATTTT; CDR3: CASSSTPTDTQYF
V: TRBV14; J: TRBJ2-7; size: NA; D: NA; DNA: TGTGCCAGCAGCCCCGGGACCGACCCTGGGCAGTACTTC; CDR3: CASSPGTDPGQYF
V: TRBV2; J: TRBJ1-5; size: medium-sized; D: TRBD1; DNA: TGTGCCAGCAGAAAAACAGGGGGCGAATGGCCCCAGCATTTT; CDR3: CASRKTGGEWPQHF
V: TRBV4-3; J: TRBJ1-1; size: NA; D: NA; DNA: TGCGCCAGCAGCCAAGAAGCAAACAGACGGACTGAAGCTTTCTTT; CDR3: CASSQEANRRTEAFF
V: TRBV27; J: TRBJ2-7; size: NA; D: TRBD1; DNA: TGTGCCAGCAGTTTGGGGACAGGGGCGTACGAGCAGTACTTC; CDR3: CASSLGTGAYEQYF
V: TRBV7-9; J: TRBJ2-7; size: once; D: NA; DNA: TGTGCCAGCAGTTCGGAAAAGGGACCCGCCGAGCAGTACTTC; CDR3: CASSSEKGPAEQYF
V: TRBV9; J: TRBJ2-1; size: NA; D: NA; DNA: TGTGCCAGCAGCGTAGTGGAAGCGGGCCCTAACAATGAGCAGTTCTTC; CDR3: CASSVVEAGPNNEQFF
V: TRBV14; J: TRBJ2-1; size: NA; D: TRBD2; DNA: TGTGCCAGCAGCCAGTGGGGGGGACTCAACAATGAGCAGTTCTTC; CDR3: CASSQWGGLNNEQFF
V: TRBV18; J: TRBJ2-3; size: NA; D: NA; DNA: TGTGCCAGCTCACCCACCCGACTAGACACAGATACGCAGTATTTT; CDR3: CASSPTRLDTDTQYF
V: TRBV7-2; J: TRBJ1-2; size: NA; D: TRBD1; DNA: TGTGCCAGCAGCTGGGACAGGGGAGGCGGCTACACCTTC; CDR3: CASSWDRGGGYTF
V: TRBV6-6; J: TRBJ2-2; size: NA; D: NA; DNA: TGTGCCAGCAGTTGGGAGAGCCTGACCGGGGAGCTGTTTTTT; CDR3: CASSWESLTGELFF
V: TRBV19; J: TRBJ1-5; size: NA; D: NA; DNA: TGTGCCAGTAGTATAGGGGCGGCTCAGCCCCAGCATTTT; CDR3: CASSIGAAQPQHF
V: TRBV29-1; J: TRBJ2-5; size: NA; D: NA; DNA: TGCAGCGTTGAAGATCAAGGTCCACCGGTCGGGACCCAGTACTTC; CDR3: CSVEDQGPPVGTQYF
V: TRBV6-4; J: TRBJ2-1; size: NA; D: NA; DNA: TGTGCCAGCAGAGGCGGACGGATCAACAATGAGCAGTTCTTC; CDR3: CASRGGRINNEQFF
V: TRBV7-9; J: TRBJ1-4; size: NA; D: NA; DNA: TGTGCCAGCATCATGGGTGAAAAACTGTTTTTT; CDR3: CASIMGEKLFF
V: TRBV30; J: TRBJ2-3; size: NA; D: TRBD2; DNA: TGTGCCTGCTTTAGCGGGGGGGGCGGAGATACGCAGTATTTT; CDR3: CACFSGGGGDTQYF
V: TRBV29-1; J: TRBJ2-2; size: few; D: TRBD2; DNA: TGCAGCGTTGGCACTAGCGACACCGGGGAGCTGTTTTTT; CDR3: CSVGTSDTGELFF
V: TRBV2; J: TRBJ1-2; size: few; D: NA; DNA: TGTGCCAGCAGTGAAGCGCCTGTGGATGGCTACACCTTC; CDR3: CASSEAPVDGYTF
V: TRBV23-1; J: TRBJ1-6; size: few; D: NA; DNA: TGCGCCAGCAGTCACACACACCATTCACCCCTCCACTTT; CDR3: CASSHTHHSPLHF
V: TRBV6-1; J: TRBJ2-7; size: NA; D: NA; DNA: TGTGCCAGCAGTGAAGGAGGGAAGTACGAGCAGTACTTC; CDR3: CASSEGGKYEQYF
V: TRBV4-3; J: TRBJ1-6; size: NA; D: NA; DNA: TGCGCCAGCAGCCAAGATTTATGGACGGAGAATAATTCACCCCTCCACTTT; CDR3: CASSQDLWTENNSPLHF
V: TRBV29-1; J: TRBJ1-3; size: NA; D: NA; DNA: TGCAGCGTCCTGGACTGGAGCTCTGGAAACACCATATATTTT; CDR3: CSVLDWSSGNTIYF
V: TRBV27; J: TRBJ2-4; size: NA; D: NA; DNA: TGTGCCAGCAGTTTATCGGCCGTAGCCAAAAACATTCAGTACTTC; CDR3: CASSLSAVAKNIQYF
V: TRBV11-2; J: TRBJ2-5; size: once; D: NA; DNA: TGTGCCAGCAGCTTAGATATCGCTGTGACCCAGTACTTC; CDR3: CASSLDIAVTQYF
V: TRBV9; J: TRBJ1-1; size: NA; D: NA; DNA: TGTGCCAGCAGCGTAGATGGCAGGATGAACACTGAAGCTTTCTTT; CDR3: CASSVDGRMNTEAFF
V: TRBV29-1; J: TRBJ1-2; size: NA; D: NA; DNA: TGCAGCGCCCCAGGGACCTCAGGCGATTATGGCTACACCTTC; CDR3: CSAPGTSGDYGYTF
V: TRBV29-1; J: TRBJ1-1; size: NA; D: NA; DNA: TGCAGCGTTGTGAACACTGAAGCTTTCTTT; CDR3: CSVVNTEAFF
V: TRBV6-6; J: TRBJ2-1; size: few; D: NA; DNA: TGTGCCAGCAGTTACTCTTCGGCAGGGCGCAATGAGCAGTTCTTC; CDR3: CASSYSSAGRNEQFF
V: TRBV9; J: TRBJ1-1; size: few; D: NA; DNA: TGTGCCAGCAGCGTAGGGGCTCTGAACACTGAAGCTTTCTTT; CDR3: CASSVGALNTEAFF
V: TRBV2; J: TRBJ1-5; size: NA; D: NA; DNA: TGTGCCAGCAGTTACTCGTTGGGGGGCGATCAGCCCCAGCATTTT; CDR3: CASSYSLGGDQPQHF
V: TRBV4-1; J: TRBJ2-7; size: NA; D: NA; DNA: TGCGCCAGCAGCCAAGAATTGGTATACGAGCAGTACTTC; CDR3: CASSQELVYEQYF
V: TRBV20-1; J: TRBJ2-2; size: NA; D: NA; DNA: TGCAGTGCTAGAGGTCCCGGGGAGCTGTTTTTT; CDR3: CSARGPGELFF
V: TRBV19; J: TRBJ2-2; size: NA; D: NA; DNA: TGTGCCAGTAGTAAGGGTGAGAACACCGGGGAGCTGTTTTTT; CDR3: CASSKGENTGELFF
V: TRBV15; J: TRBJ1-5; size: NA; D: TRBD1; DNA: TGTGCCACCAGCACTAGGACAGGGGGCAATCAGCCCCAGCATTTT; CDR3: CATSTRTGGNQPQHF
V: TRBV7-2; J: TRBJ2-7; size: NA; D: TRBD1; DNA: TGTGCCAGCAGCTCCGGACAGGGGGCTTACGAGCAGTACTTC; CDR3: CASSSGQGAYEQYF
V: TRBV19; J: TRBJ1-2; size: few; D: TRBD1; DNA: TGTGCCAGCTGGGACAGGGGCTCGCAGGGCTACACCTTC; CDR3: CASWDRGSQGYTF
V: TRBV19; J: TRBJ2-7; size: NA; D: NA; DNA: TGTGCCAGTAGTATTCAGGGTTCCAACGAGCAGTACTTC; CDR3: CASSIQGSNEQYF
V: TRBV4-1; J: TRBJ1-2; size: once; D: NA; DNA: TGCGCCAGCAGCCAAGGTGACAGTCGCTATGGCTACACCTTC; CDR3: CASSQGDSRYGYTF
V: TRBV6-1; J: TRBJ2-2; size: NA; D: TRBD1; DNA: TGTGCCAGCGGGGAACAGGGGGCGCGGGCCGGGGAGCTGTTTTTT; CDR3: CASGEQGARAGELFF
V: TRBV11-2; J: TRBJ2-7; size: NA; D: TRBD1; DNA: TGTGCCAGCAGCTTAGGGGGACAGAACTACGAGCAGTACTTC; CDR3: CASSLGGQNYEQYF
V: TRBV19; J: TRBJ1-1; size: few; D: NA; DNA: TGTGCCAGTAGTATGGGGCCGAACACTGAAGCTTTCTTT; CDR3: CASSMGPNTEAFF
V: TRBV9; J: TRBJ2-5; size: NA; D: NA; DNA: TGTGCCAGCAGCGTAGAGCAGTGGGGGGAGACCCAGTACTTC; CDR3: CASSVEQWGETQYF
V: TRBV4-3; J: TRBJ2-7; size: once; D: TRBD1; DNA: TGCGCCAGCAGCCAAGACCGGACAGGGTTCTCCTACGAGCAGTACTTC; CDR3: CASSQDRTGFSYEQYF